The 8 T cell receptor beta chains reported below all come from one sample, sequenced in a study of blood T cell repertoires in COVID-19. The table came from immunoSEQ multiplex PCR; TCRdb's copy has only in-frame clones and leaves some out. The sample includes some 200,000 clones, around 86% of them seen just once. Sequencing was performed on peripheral blood. The receptor source for this set is a man older than 75 with acute or convalescent COVID-19.

The chain combines TRBV7-4 with TRBJ2-3; 7 bases fit TRBD2. The germline V gene encodes CDR1 SGHVT and CDR2 SQSDAQ. The CDR3 totals 17 residues. With 5 bases clipped from V and 1 base from J, the junction kept 12 bases outside the gene matches. CDR3 coding DNA: TGTGCCAGCAGCCCCCCTTTTGAAGCGGGGCGCACAGATACGCAGTATTTT. It specifies CASSPPFEAGRTDTQYF.

The rearrangement links TRBV24-1 to TRBJ2-2, with D tentatively TRBD1 (5 bases). The CDR3 runs to 14 residues. Trimming took off 3 bases at V and 5 bases at J, with 9 bases between the two ends. Germline values: CDR1 KGHDR, CDR2 SFDVKD. In nucleotides, the CDR3 is TGTGCCACCAGTGATGTAGGGGTGACCGGGGAGCTGTTTTTT. This sequence encodes CATSDVGVTGELFF.

This chain links TRBV11-2 with TRBJ2-5, with D possibly being TRBD1 (5 bases). Germline CDR1 reads SGHAT; CDR2 reads FQNNGV. The CDR3 contains 14 residues. V lost 6 bases, J lost 3 bases, and 14 bases lay in between. The CDR3 sequence is CASSLDDREETQYF. CDR3 sequence (DNA): TGTGCCAGCAGTCTTGATGACAGAGAAGAGACCCAGTACTTC.

The chain carries TRBV6-5 and TRBJ2-7; D remains unclear. Trimming cost V 0 bases and J 4 bases, with 13 bases left between them. This CDR3 contains 15 residues. Germline V CDR1 and CDR2: MNHEY, SVGAGI. The CDR3 reads CASSYSAGYRYEQYF. The CDR3 DNA follows: TGTGCCAGCAGTTACTCCGCAGGTTATCGATACGAGCAGTACTTC.

This rearrangement joins TRBV28 to TRBJ1-1; the D gene is possibly TRBD1 (6 bases). Germline CDR1 reads MDHEN; CDR2 reads SYDVKM. The CDR3 runs 17 residues. Trimming shortened V by 4 bases and J by 0 bases, and 18 bases separated the two germline ends. In DNA, the CDR3 is TGTGCCAGCAGTTGGGGCACGGGAGGGGGAATGAACACTGAAGCTTTCTTT. It is translated as CASSWGTGGGMNTEAFF. Supplemented by reference TRBV28 and TRBJ1-1, the full variable domain reads DVKVTQSSRYLVKRTGEKVFLECVQDMDHENMFWYRQDPGLGLRLIYFSYDVKMKEKGDIPEGYSVSREKKERFSLILESASTNQTSMYLCASSWGTGGGMNTEAFFGQGTRLTVV.

This chain uses TRBV7-9 with TRBJ2-7, with TRBD2 matching over 8 bases. V was clipped by 6 bases and J by 4 bases; unmatched bases: 20. The CDR3 consists of 18 residues. Germline V CDR1 and CDR2: SEHNR, FQNEAQ (reference sequence). CDR3 nucleotide sequence: TGTGCCAGCAGTGGGGAGACCCAGGGCCCGGGACTAGGTTACGAGCAGTACTTC. As protein: CASSGETQGPGLGYEQYF. The variable domain in full, with the rest retrieved from reference TRBV7-9 and TRBJ2-7, is DTGVSQNPRHKITKRGQNVTFRCDPISEHNRLYWYRQTLGQGPEFLTYFQNEAQLEKSRLLSDRFSAERPKGSFSTLEIQRTEQGDSAMYLCASSGETQGPGLGYEQYFGPGTRLTVT.

The chain joins TRBV20-1 to TRBJ1-2, with 8 bases lining up with TRBD1. The length of the CDR3 is 14 residues. J lost 4 bases, V lost 3 bases, and 7 bases had no gene match. The germline gives CDR1 DFQATT, CDR2 SNEGSKA (reference sequence). Written as DNA, the CDR3 is TGCAGTGCTAGTGAAACAGGGGGGACCTATGGCTACACCTTC. Its protein product is CSASETGGTYGYTF.

The V and J genes are TRBV25-1 and TRBJ1-3; the D gene is possibly TRBD1 (5 bases). CDR3 length: 15 amino acids. Trimming left V 3 bases short and J 4 bases short, with 13 bases between. Germline lookup yields CDR1 MGHDK and CDR2 SYGVNS. The CDR3 nucleotides are TGTGCCAGCAGTGACCCAGGGACTAGAGGAAACACCATATATTTT. This codes for CASSDPGTRGNTIYF.